Only a few counts were recorded for the clone carrying this T cell receptor beta chain. The target antigen is unknown. These data belong to a study of blood T cells in healthy people across ages. Overall study findings and caveats: Higher diversity, along with more naive CD4+ cells, distinguished long-lived donors from aged donors.

A second roughly 7 to 12 cycle PCR used barcoded and J-beta primers. MiXCR, run by TCRdb on the 5' RACE reads, gives a single entry per CDR3 protein. Of more than 1.4 million distinct CDR3 sequences in the sample, 35% to 45% were seen once. Germline V lookup: CDR1 MNHEY, CDR2 SMNVEV (reference sequence). This CDR3 comprises 14 residues. V was cut by 5 bases and J by 5 bases, with 15 bases left in between. Input material: blood. The clonotype comes from a woman in her late teens or twenties in good health. The V call is TRBV27, the J call TRBJ1-1; a possible D gene is TRBD1 (6 bases). The CDR3 DNA is TGTGCCAGCAGTGACTGGGGGGCTGGGACTGAAGCTTTCTTT. It yields the protein CASSDWGAGTEAFF.